This T cell receptor (beta chain) was documented in a study of blood T cell repertoires in COVID-19. Profiling relied on immunoSEQ multiplex PCR, and the TCRdb table lists in-frame clones only, not all of them. This sample has around 95,000 clones, with 81% found just once. The CDR3 is 12 amino acids. Trimming removed 8 bases at V and 2 bases at J, with 6 bases between. The germline CDR1 and CDR2 sequences are SEHNR and FQNEAQ (reference sequence). This receptor was identified in a woman over 75 with acute or convalescent COVID-19. The chain carries TRBV7-9 and TRBJ2-2, with D hard to call. Sequencing input: peripheral blood. CDR3 bases: TGTGCCAGCGGGCGAAACACCGGGGAGCTGTTTTTT. This sequence encodes CASGRNTGELFF.